This T cell receptor (beta chain) was identified during a study of OX40 agonist ivuxolimab in advanced cancers. The wider study: Treatment of patients was with ivuxolimab, an agonistic anti-OX40 (CD134) antibody. Eligibility rules accepted prior anti-PD-1, anti-PD-L1 or anti-CTLA-4 therapy, and under 45% had some.

Some clones are missing from TCRdb's copy, which holds only in-frame ones; the method was immunoSEQ multiplex PCR. This table holds fewer than 20,000 clones, about 86% found once. CDR3 size: 15 residues. The V gene's germline CDR1 is SGHRS and CDR2 YFSETQ. V shed 4 bases and J shed 5 bases, with 18 bases lying between them. For this clone: Antigen specificity is unknown.

The study, taken as a whole, reports: Dosing at 0.1 to 3.0 mg/kg was accompanied by clonal expansion of CD4+ and CD8+ blood T cells by week 6. Expanded clones were, on average, more numerous in CD8+ T cells than in CD4+.

Here the sequenced sample was CD4+ or CD8+ T cells sorted from blood, taken in a trial of the OX40 agonist ivuxolimab. This sequence was found in an adult with an advanced solid tumor such as melanoma, head and neck, liver or kidney cancer. This chain uses TRBV5-1 with TRBJ2-5; D perhaps matches TRBD1 (6 bases). The CDR3 nucleotides are TGCGCCAGCAGCACCCCGACAGGCCCCGAGGAGACCCAGTACTTC. Translating gives CASSTPTGPEETQYF.